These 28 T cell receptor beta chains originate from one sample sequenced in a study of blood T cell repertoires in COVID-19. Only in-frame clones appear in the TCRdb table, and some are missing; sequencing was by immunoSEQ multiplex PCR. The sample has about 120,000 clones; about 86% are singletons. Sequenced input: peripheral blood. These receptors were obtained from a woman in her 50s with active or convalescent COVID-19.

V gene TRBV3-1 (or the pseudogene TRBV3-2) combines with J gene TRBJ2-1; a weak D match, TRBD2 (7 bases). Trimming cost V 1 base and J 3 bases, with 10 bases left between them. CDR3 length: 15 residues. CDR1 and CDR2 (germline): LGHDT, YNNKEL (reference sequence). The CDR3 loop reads CASSQGGGGYNEQFF. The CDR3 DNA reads TGTGCCAGCAGCCAAGGAGGGGGGGGCTACAATGAGCAGTTCTTC.

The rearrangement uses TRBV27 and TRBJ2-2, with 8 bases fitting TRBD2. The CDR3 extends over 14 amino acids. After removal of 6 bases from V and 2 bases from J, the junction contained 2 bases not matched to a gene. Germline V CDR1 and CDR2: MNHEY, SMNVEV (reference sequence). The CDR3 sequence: CASRTSVNTGELFF. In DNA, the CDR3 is TGTGCCAGCAGGACTAGCGTAAACACCGGGGAGCTGTTTTTT.

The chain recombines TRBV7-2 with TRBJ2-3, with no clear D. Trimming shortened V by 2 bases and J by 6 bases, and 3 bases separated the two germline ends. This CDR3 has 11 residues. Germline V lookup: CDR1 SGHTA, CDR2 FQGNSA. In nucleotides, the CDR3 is TGTGCCAGCAGCTTACTGGATACGCAGTATTTT. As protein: CASSLLDTQYF.

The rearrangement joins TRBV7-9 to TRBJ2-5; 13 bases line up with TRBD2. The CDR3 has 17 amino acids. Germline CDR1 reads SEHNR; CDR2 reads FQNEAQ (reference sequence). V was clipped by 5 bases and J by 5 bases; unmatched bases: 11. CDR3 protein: CASSPTSGRADGETQYF. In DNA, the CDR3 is TGTGCCAGCAGCCCCACTAGCGGGAGGGCCGACGGGGAGACCCAGTACTTC.

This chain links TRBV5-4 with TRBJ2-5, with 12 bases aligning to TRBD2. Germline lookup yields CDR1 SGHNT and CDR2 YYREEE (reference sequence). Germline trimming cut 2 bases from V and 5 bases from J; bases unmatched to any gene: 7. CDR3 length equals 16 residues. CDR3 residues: CASSFRPSGRGETQYF. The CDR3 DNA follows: TGTGCCAGCAGCTTTCGTCCTAGCGGGAGGGGGGAGACCCAGTACTTC.

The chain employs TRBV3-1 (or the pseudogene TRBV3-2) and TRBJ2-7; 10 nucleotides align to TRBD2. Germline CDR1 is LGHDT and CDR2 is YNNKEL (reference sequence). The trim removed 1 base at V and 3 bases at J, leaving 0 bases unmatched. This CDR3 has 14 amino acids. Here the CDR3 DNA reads TGTGCCAGCAGCCAAGGGACTAGCGGCTACGAGCAGTACTTC. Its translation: CASSQGTSGYEQYF.

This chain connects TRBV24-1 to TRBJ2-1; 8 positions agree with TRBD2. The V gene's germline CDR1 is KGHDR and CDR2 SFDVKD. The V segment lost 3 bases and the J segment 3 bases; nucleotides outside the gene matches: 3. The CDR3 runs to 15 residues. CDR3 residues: CATSDGSGIYNEQFF. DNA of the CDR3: TGTGCCACCAGTGATGGTAGCGGGATCTACAATGAGCAGTTCTTC.

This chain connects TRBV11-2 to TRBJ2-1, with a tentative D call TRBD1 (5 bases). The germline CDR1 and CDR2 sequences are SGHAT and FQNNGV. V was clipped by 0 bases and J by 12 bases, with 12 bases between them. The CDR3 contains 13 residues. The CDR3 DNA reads TGTGCCAGCAGCTTAGACAGGGAATTTTCGCAGTTCTTC. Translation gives CASSLDREFSQFF.

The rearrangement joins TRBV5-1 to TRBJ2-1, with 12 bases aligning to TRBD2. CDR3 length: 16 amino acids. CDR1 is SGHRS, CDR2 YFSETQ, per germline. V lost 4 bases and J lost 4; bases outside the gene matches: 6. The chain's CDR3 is CASSLTSGRTYNEQFF. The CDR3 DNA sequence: TGCGCCAGCAGCCTAACTAGCGGGAGGACATACAATGAGCAGTTCTTC.

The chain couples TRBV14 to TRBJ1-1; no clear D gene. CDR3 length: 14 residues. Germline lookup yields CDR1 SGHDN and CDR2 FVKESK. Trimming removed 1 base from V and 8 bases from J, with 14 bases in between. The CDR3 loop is CASSQVGRAAEAFF. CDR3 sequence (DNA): TGTGCCAGCAGCCAAGTAGGGAGGGCGGCGGAAGCTTTCTTT.

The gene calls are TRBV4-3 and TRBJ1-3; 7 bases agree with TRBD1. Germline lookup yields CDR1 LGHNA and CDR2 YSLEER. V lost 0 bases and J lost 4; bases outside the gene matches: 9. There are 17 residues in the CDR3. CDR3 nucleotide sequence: TGCGCCAGCAGCCAAGAATTGACAGGGCCGGGGGGAAACACCATATATTTT. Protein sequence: CASSQELTGPGGNTIYF.

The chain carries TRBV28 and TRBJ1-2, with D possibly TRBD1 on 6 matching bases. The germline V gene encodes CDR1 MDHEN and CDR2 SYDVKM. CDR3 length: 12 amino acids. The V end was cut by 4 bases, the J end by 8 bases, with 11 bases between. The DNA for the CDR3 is TGTGCCAGCAGTTCAGGACAGCGAGGCTACACCTTC. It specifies CASSSGQRGYTF.

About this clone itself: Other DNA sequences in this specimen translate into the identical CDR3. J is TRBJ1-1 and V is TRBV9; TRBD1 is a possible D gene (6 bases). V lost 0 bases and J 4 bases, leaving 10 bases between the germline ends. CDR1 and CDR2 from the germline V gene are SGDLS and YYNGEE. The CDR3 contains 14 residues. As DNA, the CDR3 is TGTGCCAGCAGCGTAGCGGGCAGGGGCACTGAAGCTTTCTTT. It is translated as CASSVAGRGTEAFF.

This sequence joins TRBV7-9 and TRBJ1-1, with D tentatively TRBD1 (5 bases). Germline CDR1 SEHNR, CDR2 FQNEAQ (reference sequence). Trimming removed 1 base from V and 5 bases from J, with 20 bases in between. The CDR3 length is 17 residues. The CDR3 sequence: CASSLGLSRGLGTEAFF. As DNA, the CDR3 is TGTGCCAGCAGCTTAGGTCTTAGTAGGGGATTGGGAACTGAAGCTTTCTTT.

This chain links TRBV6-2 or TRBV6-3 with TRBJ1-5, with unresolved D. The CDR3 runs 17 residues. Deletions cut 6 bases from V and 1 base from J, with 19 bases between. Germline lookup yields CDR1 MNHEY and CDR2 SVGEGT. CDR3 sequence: CASSPTREAGSNQPQHF. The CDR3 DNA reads TGTGCCAGCAGCCCCACCCGTGAAGCGGGGAGCAATCAGCCCCAGCATTTT.

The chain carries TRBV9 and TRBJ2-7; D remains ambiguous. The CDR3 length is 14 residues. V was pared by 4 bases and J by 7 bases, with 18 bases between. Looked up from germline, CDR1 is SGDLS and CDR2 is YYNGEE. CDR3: CASSLGWSSEEQYF. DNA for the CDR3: TGTGCCAGCAGCCTGGGTTGGAGCTCGGAGGAGCAGTACTTC.

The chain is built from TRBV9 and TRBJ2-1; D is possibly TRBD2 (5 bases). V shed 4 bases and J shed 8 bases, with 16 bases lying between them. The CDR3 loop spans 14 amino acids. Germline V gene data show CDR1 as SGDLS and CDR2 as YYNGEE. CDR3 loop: CASSSDTSWDEQFF. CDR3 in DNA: TGTGCCAGCAGCTCAGACACTAGTTGGGATGAGCAGTTCTTC.

Here the CDR3 reads CASSQKTGPRETQYF. CDR3 coding DNA: TGTGCCAGCAGCCAAAAGACAGGGCCCAGAGAGACCCAGTACTTC. This chain uses TRBV7-2 with TRBJ2-5; 7 bases line up with TRBD1. Per germline, CDR1 SGHTA and CDR2 FQGNSA. The CDR3 sequence is 15 residues long. The J segment lost 4 bases and the V segment lost 5 bases, leaving 10 bases of the junction unmatched.

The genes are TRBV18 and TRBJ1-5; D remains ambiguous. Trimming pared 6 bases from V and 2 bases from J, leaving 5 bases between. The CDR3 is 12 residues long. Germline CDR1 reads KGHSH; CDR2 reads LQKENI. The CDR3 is CASSQGNQPQHF. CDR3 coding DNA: TGTGCCAGCTCGCAGGGCAATCAGCCCCAGCATTTT.

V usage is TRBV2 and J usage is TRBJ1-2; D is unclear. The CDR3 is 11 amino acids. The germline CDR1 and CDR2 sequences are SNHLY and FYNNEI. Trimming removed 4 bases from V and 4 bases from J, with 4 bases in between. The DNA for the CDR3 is TGTGCCAGCAGTGGCAGCTATGGCTACACCTTC. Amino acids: CASSGSYGYTF. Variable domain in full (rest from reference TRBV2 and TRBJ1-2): EPEVTQTPSHQVTQMGQEVILRCVPISNHLYFYWYRQILGQKVEFLVSFYNNEISEKSEIFDDQFSVERPDGSNFTLKIRSTKLEDSAMYFCASSGSYGYTFGSGTRLTVV.

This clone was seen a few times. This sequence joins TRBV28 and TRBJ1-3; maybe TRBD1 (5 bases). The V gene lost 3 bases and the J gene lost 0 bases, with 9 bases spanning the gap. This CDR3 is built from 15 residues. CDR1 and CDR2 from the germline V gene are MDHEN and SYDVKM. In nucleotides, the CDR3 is TGTGCCAGCAGTTTTGACAGTACCTCTGGAAACACCATATATTTT. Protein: CASSFDSTSGNTIYF.

For the CDR3, the DNA is TGTGCCAGCAGGACCCAGGGGGCTGTCACTGAAGCTTTCTTT. This codes for CASRTQGAVTEAFF. V usage is TRBV6-5 and J usage is TRBJ1-1; 8 bases match TRBD1. This CDR3 has 14 residues. Trimming at V came to 6 bases and at J to 4 bases, leaving 7 bases not matched to a gene. CDR1 and CDR2 (germline): MNHEY, SVGAGI.

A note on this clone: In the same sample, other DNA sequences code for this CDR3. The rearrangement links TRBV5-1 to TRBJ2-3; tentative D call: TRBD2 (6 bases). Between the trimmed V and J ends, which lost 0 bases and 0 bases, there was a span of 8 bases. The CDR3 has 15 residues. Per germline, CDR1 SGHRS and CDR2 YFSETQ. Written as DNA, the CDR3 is TGCGCCAGCAGCTTGGCTGGGACTAGCACAGATACGCAGTATTTT. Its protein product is CASSLAGTSTDTQYF. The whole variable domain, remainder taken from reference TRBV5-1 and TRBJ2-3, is KAGVTQTPRYLIKTRGQQVTLSCSPISGHRSVSWYQQTPGQGLQFLFEYFSETQRNKGNFPGRFSGRQFSNSRSEMNVSTLELGDSALYLCASSLAGTSTDTQYFGPGTRLTVL.

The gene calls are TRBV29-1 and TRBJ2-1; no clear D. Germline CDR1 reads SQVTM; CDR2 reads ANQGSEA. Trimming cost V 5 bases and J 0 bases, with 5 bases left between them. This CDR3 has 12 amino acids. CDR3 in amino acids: CSVYSSYNEQFF. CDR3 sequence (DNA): TGCAGCGTTTATAGCTCCTACAATGAGCAGTTCTTC.

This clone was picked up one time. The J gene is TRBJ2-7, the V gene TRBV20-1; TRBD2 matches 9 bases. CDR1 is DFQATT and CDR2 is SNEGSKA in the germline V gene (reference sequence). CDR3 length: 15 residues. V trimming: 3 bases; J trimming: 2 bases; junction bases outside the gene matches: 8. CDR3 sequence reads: CSASGASGTTYEQYF. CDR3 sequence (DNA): TGCAGTGCTAGTGGTGCTAGCGGGACTACCTACGAGCAGTACTTC.

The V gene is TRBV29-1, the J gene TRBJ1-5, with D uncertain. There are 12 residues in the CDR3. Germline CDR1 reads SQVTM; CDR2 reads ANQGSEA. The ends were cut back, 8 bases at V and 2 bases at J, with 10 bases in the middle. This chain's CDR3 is CSIKSGNQPQHF. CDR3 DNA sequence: TGCAGCATCAAATCGGGCAATCAGCCCCAGCATTTT.

CDR3 coding DNA: TGTGCCAGCAGCGTAGGGACTAGCCTGTCCGGGGAGCTGTTTTTT. It specifies CASSVGTSLSGELFF. The chain links TRBV9 to TRBJ2-2; 8 nucleotides align to TRBD2. Germline CDR1 reads SGDLS; CDR2 reads YYNGEE. The CDR3 consists of 15 residues. V gave up 0 bases and J gave up 6 bases; unmatched junction bases: 4.

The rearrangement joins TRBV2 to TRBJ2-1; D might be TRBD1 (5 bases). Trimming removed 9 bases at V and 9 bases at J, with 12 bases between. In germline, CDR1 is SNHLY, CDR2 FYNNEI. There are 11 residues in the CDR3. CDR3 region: CASLQVFEQFF. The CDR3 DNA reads TGTGCCAGTCTACAGGTCTTTGAGCAGTTCTTC.